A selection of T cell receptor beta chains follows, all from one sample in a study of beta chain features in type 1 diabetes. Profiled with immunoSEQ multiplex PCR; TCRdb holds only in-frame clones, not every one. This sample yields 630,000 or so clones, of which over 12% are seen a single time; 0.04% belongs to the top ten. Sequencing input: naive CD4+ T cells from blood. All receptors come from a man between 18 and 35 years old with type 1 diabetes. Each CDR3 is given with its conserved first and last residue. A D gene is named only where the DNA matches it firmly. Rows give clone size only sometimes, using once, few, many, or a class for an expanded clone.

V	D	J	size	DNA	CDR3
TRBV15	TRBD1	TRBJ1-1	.	TGTGCCACCAGCAGAAGGGGGACAGTGAACACTGAAGCTTTCTTT	CATSRRGTVNTEAFF
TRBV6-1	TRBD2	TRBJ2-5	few	TGTGCCAGTAGTGAACTAGCGTTTCAAGAGACCCAGTACTTC	CASSELAFQETQYF
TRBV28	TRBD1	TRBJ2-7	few	TGTGCCAGCAGGGTCTCCGGGACAGGGACCTACGAGCAGTACTTC	CASRVSGTGTYEQYF
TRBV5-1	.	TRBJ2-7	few	TGCGCCAGCAGCTTGGATCCAGAAACCTACGAGCAGTACTTC	CASSLDPETYEQYF
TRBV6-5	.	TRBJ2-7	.	TGTGCCAGCCCCACCCAGGGAGCTGAGCCTAACGAGCAGTACTTC	CASPTQGAEPNEQYF
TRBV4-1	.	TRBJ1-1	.	TGCGCCAGCAGCCAGAGGGTGAGCACTGAAGCTTTCTTT	CASSQRVSTEAFF
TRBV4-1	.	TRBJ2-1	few	TGCGCCAGCAGCCAAGCCGGGACGGGAGACAATGAGCAGTTCTTC	CASSQAGTGDNEQFF
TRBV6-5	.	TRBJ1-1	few	TGTGCCAGCAGCCCCCGTTCCAGGATCTTT	CASSPRSRIF
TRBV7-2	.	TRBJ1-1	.	TGTGCCAGCAGCGCCCGTGTGGAGAACACTGAAGCTTTCTTT	CASSARVENTEAFF
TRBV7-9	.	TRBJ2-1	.	TGTGCCAGCAGCTTAGCGCGGGACATCAATGAGCAGTTCTTC	CASSLARDINEQFF
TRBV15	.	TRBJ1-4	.	TGTGCCACCAGCAGTCAAAAAGGAGCGGGAAACGAAAAACTGTTTTTT	CATSSQKGAGNEKLFF
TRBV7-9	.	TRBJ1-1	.	TGTGCCAGCAGCTTAGTTACGTTCGGGATGCCTGAAGCTTTCTTT	CASSLVTFGMPEAFF
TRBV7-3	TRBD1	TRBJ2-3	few	TGTGCCAGCAGCTCGGACAGGGGTGCAGATACGCAGTATTTT	CASSSDRGADTQYF
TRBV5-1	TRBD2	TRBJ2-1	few	TGCGCCAGCAGCACCGGGACTACGAGTTACAATGAGCAGTTCTTC	CASSTGTTSYNEQFF
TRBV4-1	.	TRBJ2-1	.	TGCGCCAGCAGCCCGGTAGGCCTAGCGATGAACAATGAGCAGTTCTTC	CASSPVGLAMNNEQFF
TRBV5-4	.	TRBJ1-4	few	TGTGCCAGCAGCTTGCCGGGACATAATGAAAAACTGTTTTTT	CASSLPGHNEKLFF
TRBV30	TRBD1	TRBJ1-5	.	TGTGCCTGGAGTACCCGACAGGGAGGACAGCCCCAGCATTTT	CAWSTRQGGQPQHF
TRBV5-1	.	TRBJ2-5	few	TGCGCCAGCAGCTCATCTACCGGGACTGGGCAAGAGACCCAGTACTTC	CASSSSTGTGQETQYF
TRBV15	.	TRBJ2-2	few	TGTGCCACCAGCAGAGATTGGGGCAGGGAAGGAACCGGGGAGCTGTTTTTT	CATSRDWGREGTGELFF
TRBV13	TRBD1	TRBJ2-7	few	TGTGCCAGCCTTAGGACAGGGCTCCTCTACGAGCAGTACTTC	CASLRTGLLYEQYF
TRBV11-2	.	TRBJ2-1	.	TGTGCCAGCCGCCGGGGCAGCCTATTGAGGAATGAGCAGTTCTTC	CASRRGSLLRNEQFF
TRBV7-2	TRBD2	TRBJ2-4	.	TGTGCCAGCAGCCCACCGGGACTAGCGGGGTTAAACATTCAGTACTTC	CASSPPGLAGLNIQYF
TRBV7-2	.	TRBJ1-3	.	TGTGCCAGCAGCCCCCTCAGACTGCCCTCTGGAAACACCATATATTTT	CASSPLRLPSGNTIYF
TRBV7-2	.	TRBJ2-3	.	TGTGCCAGCAGCTTTTACCAAAGGGGTACAGATACGCAGTATTTT	CASSFYQRGTDTQYF
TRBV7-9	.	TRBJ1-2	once	TGTGCCAGCAGCCGTGACGGGCGCTATGGCTACACCTTC	CASSRDGRYGYTF
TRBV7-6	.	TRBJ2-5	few	TGTGCCAGCAGCACGGCCCAAGAGACCCAGTACTTC	CASSTAQETQYF
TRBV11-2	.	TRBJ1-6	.	TGTGCCAGCAGCGGCCGGGGGGCGCAAAATTCACCCCTCCACTTT	CASSGRGAQNSPLHF
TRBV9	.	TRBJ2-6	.	TGTGCCAGCAGCGCCGGGGGCGCTGGGGCCAACGTCCTGACTTTC	CASSAGGAGANVLTF